These 3 T cell receptor beta chains were sequenced from one sample in a study of neoadjuvant anti-PD-1 for oral cavity cancer. The table came from immunoSEQ multiplex PCR; TCRdb's copy has only in-frame clones and leaves some out. The profile covers 6,900 or so clones, with over 70% appearing a single time and about 3.4% taken by the ten largest. The specimen comprised PBMCs, sampled before nivolumab (anti-PD-1) treatment. All receptors come from a person aged 35 to 85 with oral cavity squamous cell carcinoma.

CDR3 bases: TGTGCCAGCAGCCCAAGCGGGGCTAGCACAGATACGCAGTATTTT. Translation gives CASSPSGASTDTQYF. V is TRBV7-6 and J is TRBJ2-3; 7 bases align to TRBD2. J lost 0 bases, V lost 5 bases, and 5 bases had no gene match. The CDR3 covers 15 residues. CDR1 and CDR2 (germline): SGHVS, FNYEAQ. The full variable domain, completed using reference TRBV7-6 and TRBJ2-3, is GAGVSQSPRYKVTKRGQDVALRCDPISGHVSLYWYRQALGQGPEFLTYFNYEAQQDKSGLPNDRFSAERPEGSISTLTIQRTEQRDSAMYRCASSPSGASTDTQYFGPGTRLTVL.

The rearrangement joins TRBV9 to TRBJ2-5; the match to TRBD2 covers 9 bases. This CDR3 contains 14 residues. CDR1 is SGDLS and CDR2 is YYNGEE in the germline V gene. V trimming: 3 bases; J trimming: 4 bases; junction bases outside the gene matches: 4. The CDR3 spells CASSASGGIETQYF. DNA of the CDR3: TGTGCCAGCAGCGCCAGCGGGGGGATAGAGACCCAGTACTTC.

The V and J genes are TRBV5-1 and TRBJ2-1; the D gene is possibly TRBD1 (6 bases). V dropped 4 bases and J dropped 4 bases, with 15 bases sitting between them. Germline V gene lookup returns CDR1 SGHRS and CDR2 YFSETQ. The CDR3 spans 15 residues. The CDR3: CASSLPGAGYNEQFF. CDR3 bases: TGCGCCAGCAGCCTCCCAGGGGCGGGTTACAATGAGCAGTTCTTC.